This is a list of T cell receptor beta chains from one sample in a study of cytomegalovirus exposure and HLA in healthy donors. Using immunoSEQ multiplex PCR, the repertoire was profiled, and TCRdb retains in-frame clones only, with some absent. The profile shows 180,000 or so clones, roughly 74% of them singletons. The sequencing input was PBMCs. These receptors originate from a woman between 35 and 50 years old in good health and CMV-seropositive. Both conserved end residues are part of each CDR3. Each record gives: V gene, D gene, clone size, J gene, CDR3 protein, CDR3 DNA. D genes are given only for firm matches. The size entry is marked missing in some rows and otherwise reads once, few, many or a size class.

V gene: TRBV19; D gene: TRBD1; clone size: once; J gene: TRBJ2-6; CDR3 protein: CASSPLQGSGANVLTF; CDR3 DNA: TGTGCCAGTAGTCCTTTACAGGGGAGTGGGGCCAACGTCCTGACTTTC
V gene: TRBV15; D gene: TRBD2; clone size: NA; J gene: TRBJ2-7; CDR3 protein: CATSRLAGATYEQYF; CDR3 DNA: TGTGCCACCAGCAGACTGGCGGGAGCTACCTACGAGCAGTACTTC
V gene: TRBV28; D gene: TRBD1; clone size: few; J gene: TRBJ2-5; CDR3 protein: CASSLWTGGSETQYF; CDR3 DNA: TGTGCCAGCAGTTTATGGACAGGGGGCTCGGAGACCCAGTACTTC
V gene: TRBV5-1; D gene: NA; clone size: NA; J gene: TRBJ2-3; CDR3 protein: CASSLAIAGTDTQYF; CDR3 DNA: TGCGCCAGCAGCTTGGCAATAGCTGGGACAGATACGCAGTATTTT
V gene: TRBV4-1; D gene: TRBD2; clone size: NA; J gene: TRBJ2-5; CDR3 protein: CASSQQLAAPETQYF; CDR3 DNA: TGCGCCAGCAGCCAGCAACTAGCGGCCCCGGAGACCCAGTACTTC
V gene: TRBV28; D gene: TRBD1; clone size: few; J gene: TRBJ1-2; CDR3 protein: CASSGQGDANYGYTF; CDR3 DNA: TGTGCCAGCAGTGGACAGGGGGACGCTAACTATGGCTACACCTTC
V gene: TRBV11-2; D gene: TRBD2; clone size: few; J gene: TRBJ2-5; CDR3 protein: CASSLAGGRETQYF; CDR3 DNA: TGTGCCAGCAGCTTGGCGGGAGGGCGGGAGACCCAGTACTTC
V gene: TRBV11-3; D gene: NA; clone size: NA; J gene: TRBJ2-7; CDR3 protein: CASSPVGESSYEQYF; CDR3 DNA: TGTGCCAGCAGCCCCGTTGGGGAGAGCTCCTACGAGCAGTACTTC
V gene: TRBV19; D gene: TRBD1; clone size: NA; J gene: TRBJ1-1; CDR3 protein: CASTKDRPNTEAFF; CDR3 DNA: TGTGCCAGTACCAAGGACAGGCCGAACACTGAAGCTTTCTTT
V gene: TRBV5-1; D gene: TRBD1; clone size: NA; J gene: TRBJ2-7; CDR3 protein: CASRVLGTGSEQYF; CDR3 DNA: TGCGCCAGCAGAGTTTTGGGGACAGGGTCCGAGCAGTACTTC
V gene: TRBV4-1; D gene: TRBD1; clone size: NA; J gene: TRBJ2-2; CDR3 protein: CASSQVGTGVRELFF; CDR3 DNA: TGCGCCAGCAGCCAAGTTGGGACAGGGGTCCGGGAGCTGTTTTTT
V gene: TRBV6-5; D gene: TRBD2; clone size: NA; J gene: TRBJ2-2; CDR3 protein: CASSYLGLQMGELFF; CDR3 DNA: TGTGCCAGCAGTTACTTGGGACTACAAATGGGGGAGCTGTTTTTT
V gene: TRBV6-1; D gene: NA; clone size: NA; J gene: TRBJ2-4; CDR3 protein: CASSEARSGATKNIQYF; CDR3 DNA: TGTGCCAGCAGTGAAGCTCGGTCAGGGGCGACCAAAAACATTCAGTACTTC
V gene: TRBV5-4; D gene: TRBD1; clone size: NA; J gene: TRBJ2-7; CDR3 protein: CASSCPEGQVNPHYEQYF; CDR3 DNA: TGTGCCAGCAGCTGCCCCGAGGGACAGGTTAACCCCCACTACGAGCAGTACTTC
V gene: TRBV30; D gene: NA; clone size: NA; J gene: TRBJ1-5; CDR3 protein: CAWSLGGGQPQHF; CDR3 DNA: TGTGCCTGGAGTCTTGGGGGAGGCCAGCCCCAGCATTTT
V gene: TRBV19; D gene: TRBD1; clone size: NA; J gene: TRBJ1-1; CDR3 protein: CASSRQGSGEEAFF; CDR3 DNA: TGTGCCAGTAGCCGACAGGGGAGTGGCGAGGAAGCTTTCTTT
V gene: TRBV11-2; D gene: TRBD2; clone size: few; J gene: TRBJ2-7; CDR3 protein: CASSLGLAVYEQYF; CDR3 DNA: TGTGCCAGCAGCTTAGGGCTAGCGGTCTACGAGCAGTACTTC
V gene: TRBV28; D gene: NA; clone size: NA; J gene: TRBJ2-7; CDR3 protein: CASSLFGGPYEQYF; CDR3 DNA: TGTGCCAGCAGTTTATTCGGGGGGCCCTACGAGCAGTACTTC
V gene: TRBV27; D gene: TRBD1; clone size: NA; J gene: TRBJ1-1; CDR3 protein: CASSKQGESGEAFF; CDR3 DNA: TGTGCCAGCAGTAAACAGGGGGAGAGTGGTGAAGCTTTCTTT
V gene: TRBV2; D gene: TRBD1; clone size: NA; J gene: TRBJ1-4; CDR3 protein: CASSELGTANEKLFF; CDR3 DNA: TGTGCCAGCAGTGAATTGGGGACAGCTAATGAAAAACTGTTTTTT
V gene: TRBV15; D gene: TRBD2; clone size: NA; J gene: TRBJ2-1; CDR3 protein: CATSAKSGRGTYNEQFF; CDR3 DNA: TGTGCCACCAGCGCCAAAAGCGGGAGGGGAACCTACAATGAGCAGTTCTTC
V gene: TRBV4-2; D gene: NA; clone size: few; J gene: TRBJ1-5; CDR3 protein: CASSQDSQPQHF; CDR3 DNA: TGTGCCAGCAGCCAAGACTCTCAGCCCCAGCATTTT
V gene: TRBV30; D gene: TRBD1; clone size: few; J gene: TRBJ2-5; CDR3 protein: CAWNTGGRETQYF; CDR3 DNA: TGTGCCTGGAACACAGGGGGCAGGGAGACCCAGTACTTC
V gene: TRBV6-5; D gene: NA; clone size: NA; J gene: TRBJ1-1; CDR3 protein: CASSLTPTGENTEAFF; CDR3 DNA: TGTGCCAGCAGTTTAACCCCGACAGGCGAGAACACTGAAGCTTTCTTT
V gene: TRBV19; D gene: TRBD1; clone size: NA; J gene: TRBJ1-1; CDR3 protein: CASSSDRGTEAFF; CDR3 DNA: TGTGCCAGTAGTAGTGACAGGGGAACTGAAGCTTTCTTT
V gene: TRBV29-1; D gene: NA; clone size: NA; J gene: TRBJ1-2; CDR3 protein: CSVQGGIYGYTF; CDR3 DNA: TGCAGCGTTCAGGGAGGCATCTATGGCTACACCTTC
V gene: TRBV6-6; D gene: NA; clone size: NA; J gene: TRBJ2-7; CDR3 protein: CASSYYYEQYF; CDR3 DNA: TGTGCCAGCAGTTACTACTACGAGCAGTACTTC
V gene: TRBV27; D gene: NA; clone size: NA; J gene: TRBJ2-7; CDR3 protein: CASSLFLPGSGYEQYF; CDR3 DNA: TGTGCCAGCAGTTTGTTTTTGCCGGGGTCCGGCTACGAGCAGTACTTC
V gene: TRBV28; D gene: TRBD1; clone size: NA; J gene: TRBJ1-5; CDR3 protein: CASNRGEYQPQHF; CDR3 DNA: TGTGCCAGCAACAGGGGGGAGTATCAGCCCCAGCATTTT